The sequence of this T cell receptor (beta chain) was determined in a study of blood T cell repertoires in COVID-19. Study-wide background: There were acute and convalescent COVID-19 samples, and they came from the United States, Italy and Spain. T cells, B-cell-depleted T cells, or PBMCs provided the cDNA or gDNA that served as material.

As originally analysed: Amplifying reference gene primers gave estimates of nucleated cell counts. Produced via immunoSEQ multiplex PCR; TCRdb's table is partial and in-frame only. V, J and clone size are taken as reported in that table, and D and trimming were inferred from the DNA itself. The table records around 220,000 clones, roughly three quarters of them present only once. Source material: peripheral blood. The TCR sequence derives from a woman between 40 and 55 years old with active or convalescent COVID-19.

The CDR3 sequence: CAISRATDQPQHF. The CDR3 coding sequence is TGTGCCATCAGTAGAGCCACTGATCAGCCCCAGCATTTT. V and J are TRBV10-3 and TRBJ1-5, with unresolved D. This CDR3 contains 13 residues. Trimming left V 5 bases short and J 5 bases short, with 10 bases between. Germline CDR1 reads ENHRY; CDR2 reads SYGVKD.